This is a list of T cell receptor beta chains from one sample in a study of blood T cell repertoires in COVID-19. TCRdb keeps only in-frame clones here, not all; method: immunoSEQ multiplex PCR. The sample gives around 300,000 clones, approximately 87% of which show up once; under 3% is in the top ten. Sequences were obtained from peripheral blood. The receptors shown here come from a woman in her twenties or thirties with COVID-19, enrolled during active disease. CDR3s leave out the opening cysteine and the closing phenylalanine or tryptophan. Each record gives: V gene, J gene, CDR3 protein.

>TRBV5-1|TRBJ1-6
ASSLAGMDNSPLH
>TRBV18|TRBJ2-7
ASSMRLTDEQY
>TRBV6-5|TRBJ2-4
AIVRTGGGENIQY
>TRBV10-3|TRBJ1-4
AISESRGGGKLF
>TRBV5-1|TRBJ2-5
ASSLGSSGQETQY
>TRBV27|TRBJ1-2
ASSLYWAPLGQGDGYT
>TRBV2|TRBJ1-5
ASNGDSGNQPQH
>TRBV3-1/TRBV3-2|TRBJ2-3
ASSLDILTDTQY
>TRBV7-3|TRBJ2-7
ASSPQPGGMYEQY
>TRBV5-1|TRBJ1-4
ASSGGQETNEKLF
>TRBV28|TRBJ2-7
ASSTPGTGGYEQY
>TRBV7-9|TRBJ1-6
ASSSVREGYNSPLH
>TRBV18|TRBJ2-1
ASSPGTSGVNEQF
>TRBV27|TRBJ1-5
ASSIRQGNQPQH
>TRBV27|TRBJ1-1
ASSSPTQENENTEAF
>TRBV18|TRBJ1-1
ASSHAEGTEAF
>TRBV4-2|TRBJ2-7
ASSQAQVREYEQY
>TRBV5-5|TRBJ2-7
ASSLRPGTAKEEQY
>TRBV6-1|TRBJ1-4
ASSEVGGYNEKLF
>TRBV5-6|TRBJ1-2
ASSLVFGDDGYT
>TRBV6-5|TRBJ1-1
ASGQPSRTEAF
>TRBV6-2/TRBV6-3|TRBJ2-1
ASSYGRVTSGYNEQF
>TRBV19|TRBJ1-1
ASSTRTALNTEAF
>TRBV5-4|TRBJ2-7
ASSQGTVPYEQY
>TRBV6-4|TRBJ1-1
ASSDSSRGNTEAF
>TRBV18|TRBJ1-1
ASSPEQGLRAF
>TRBV4-1|TRBJ2-7
ASSQDAEHYEQY
>TRBV24-1|TRBJ2-7
ATSDSGISH
>TRBV6-5|TRBJ1-2
ASSYSISSPNYGYT
>TRBV6-6|TRBJ1-5
ASSYLGVGSQPQH
>TRBV3-1/TRBV3-2|TRBJ1-5
ASSGTGVYQPQH
>TRBV21-1|TRBJ1-5
ASSKRDRGNQPQH
>TRBV30|TRBJ1-6
AWKPGSYNSPLH
>TRBV5-1|TRBJ2-7
ASSLAGVAEQY
>TRBV6-4|TRBJ2-7
ASSAQGGAYEQY
>TRBV5-5|TRBJ2-1
ASSRPDSREQF
>TRBV11-2|TRBJ2-2
ASSLDYSGELF
>TRBV11-3|TRBJ2-3
ASSLGQGTDTQY
>TRBV27|TRBJ1-6
ASTPSGQGNSPLH
>TRBV28|TRBJ1-2
ASRSAGLRWYGYT
>TRBV7-9|TRBJ1-3
ASSLSYSGNTIY
>TRBV9|TRBJ1-1
ASKPADKNTEAF
>TRBV7-3|TRBJ2-2
ASSTYPGELF
>TRBV7-3|TRBJ1-2
ASSLRGDSYYGYT
>TRBV3-1/TRBV3-2|TRBJ2-1
ASSQDTGEVKF
>TRBV30|TRBJ1-1
ASGTGGLNTEAF
>TRBV10-3|TRBJ1-1
AIRGDRGFTEAF
>TRBV6-6|TRBJ1-1
ASNTGSGNTEAF
>TRBV5-1|TRBJ1-5
ASSLAGESNQPQH
>TRBV9|TRBJ1-6
ASSPLQGTYNSPLH
>TRBV12-3/TRBV12-4|TRBJ1-6
ASSFEYNSPLH
>TRBV5-1|TRBJ2-7
ASSLGGYNEQY
>TRBV5-1|TRBJ1-1
ASSLVAFFGTDGNTEAF